The source of this T cell receptor (beta chain) is a study of regulatory T cells in long-lasting Graves disease. Trimming cost V 7 bases and J 2 bases, with 7 bases left between them. Germline V CDR1 and CDR2: SNHLY, FYNNEI. This CDR3 region has 12 residues. Building of the TCR beta libraries involved iRepertoire HTBI primers and Arm-PCR of CDR3 regions. Each CDR3 protein is one row after TCRdb ran MiXCR on the multiplex PCR reads. This sample has a few hundred thousand distinct CDR3 sequences, with 14% found just once. Findings and caveats of the study: Sampling was limited to peripheral blood rather than thyroid tissue. Persistent Graves' patients showed less TCR diversity than newly diagnosed patients showed.

A few counts support this clonotype. The antigen is unknown. Specified time point: newly diagnosed GD, antithyroid drugs for less than 3 months. Construction of the TCR library relied on RNA isolated from PBMCs. The sample also formed part of further work on T cells in Graves' hyperthyroidism and ophthalmopathy. That source notes: Exclusion followed for patients with uncontrolled infection, other autoimmune disease, pregnancy or lactation.

Material: peripheral blood mononuclear cells (PBMCs), obtained at new diagnosis, from a patient treated with antithyroid drugs. This clonotype was obtained from a woman in her fifties or sixties with Graves disease. The rearrangement joins TRBV2 to TRBJ2-3; D gene uncertain. In DNA form, the CDR3 reads TGTGCCAGCAAGGCAGACACAGATACGCAGTATTTT. The encoded protein is CASKADTDTQYF.